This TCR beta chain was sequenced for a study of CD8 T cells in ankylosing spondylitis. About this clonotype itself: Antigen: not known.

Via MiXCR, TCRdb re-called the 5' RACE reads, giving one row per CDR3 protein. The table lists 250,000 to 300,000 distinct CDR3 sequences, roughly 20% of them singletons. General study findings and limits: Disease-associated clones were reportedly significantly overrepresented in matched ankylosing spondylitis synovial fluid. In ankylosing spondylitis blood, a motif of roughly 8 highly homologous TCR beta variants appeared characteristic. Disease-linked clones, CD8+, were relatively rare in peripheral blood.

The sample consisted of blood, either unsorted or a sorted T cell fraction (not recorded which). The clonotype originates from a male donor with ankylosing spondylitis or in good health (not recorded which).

CDR3 sequence: CASSMFGEASDTQYF. DNA of the CDR3: TGTGCCAGTAGTATGTTCGGGGAGGCTTCAGATACGCAGTATTTT. The chain has TRBV19 and TRBJ2-3, with D possibly being TRBD2 (6 bases). The germline V and J ends were trimmed by 3 bases and 4 bases, with 14 bases remaining between them. CDR1 LNHDA and CDR2 SQIVND come from the germline V gene (reference sequence). The CDR3 sequence is 15 residues long.